These 25 T cell receptor beta chains share one sample of origin, sequenced in a study of Graves' ophthalmopathy and Graves' hyperthyroidism. RNA transcripts were the source from which TCR beta CDR3 regions were amplified. The library came from an HTBI-primed first-round RT-PCR and a second-round multiplex PCR. TCRdb re-called the multiplex PCR reads with MiXCR, one entry per CDR3 protein. The sample holds about 600,000 distinct CDR3 sequences, under 45% seen once. Material: peripheral blood or thyroid tissue (not recorded which). These TCRs come from an adult man with Graves' hyperthyroidism.

This clonotype appeared many times. V is TRBV5-1 and J is TRBJ2-5; D remains ambiguous. CDR1 SGHRS and CDR2 YFSETQ come from the germline V gene. V lost 0 bases, J lost 5 bases, and 11 bases lay in between. The CDR3 covers 14 residues. CDR3 nucleotide sequence: TGCGCCAGCAGCTTGGCCTCAGGTCGGGAGACCCAGTACTTC. It translates to CASSLASGRETQYF.

The CDR3 DNA sequence: TGTGCCAGCAGCCCCCAGAGGGATCAGGGGGGCGGTGGCTACACCTTC. Protein product: CASSPQRDQGGGGYTF. This chain links TRBV11-2 with TRBJ1-2; 7 nucleotides agree with TRBD1. This CDR3 region has 16 residues. CDR1 and CDR2 (germline): SGHAT, FQNNGV. Trimming removed 5 bases from V and 7 bases from J; junction bases left unmatched: 16.

This clonotype was observed at least ten times. The chain couples TRBV12-3 or TRBV12-4 to TRBJ1-1; 9 bases map to TRBD1. Trimming took 7 bases from V and 0 from J; bases not matched to a gene: 12. CDR3 size: 17 residues. The CDR3 region has the DNA TGTGCCAGCATCCCCCGGGGACAGGGAGGAATGAACACTGAAGCTTTCTTT. Its protein product is CASIPRGQGGMNTEAFF.

This clonotype occurred many times. J is TRBJ1-5 and V is TRBV20-1, with 9 bases that match TRBD1. This CDR3 is built from 15 residues. V trimming: 5 bases; J trimming: 3 bases; junction bases outside the gene matches: 8. Germline V gives CDR1 DFQATT, CDR2 SNEGSKA (reference sequence). CDR3 sequence reads: CSALRTGAFNQPQHF. The DNA of the CDR3 is TGCAGTGCTTTACGGACAGGGGCCTTCAATCAGCCCCAGCATTTT.

Note on this clonotype: An end of the junction does not agree with germline; a read error may underlie this. The chain combines TRBV7-9 with TRBJ2-3; perhaps TRBD2 as D (5 bases). The CDR3 totals 15 residues. The germline V gene encodes CDR1 SEHNR and CDR2 FQNEAQ (reference sequence). The CDR3 coding sequence is TGTGCCAGCAGCGTAGCGTGGGGTTTCACAGATACGCAGTATTTT. Translated: CASSVAWGFTDTQYF.

In this sample, this clonotype turned up a few times. The gene calls are TRBV28 and TRBJ2-6; 10 bases are shared with TRBD1. This CDR3 comprises 16 residues. Per the germline V gene, CDR1 is MDHEN and CDR2 is SYDVKM. Germline trimming cut 9 bases from V and 2 bases from J; bases unmatched to any gene: 7. The CDR3 is CARPGQGLPGANVLTF. The CDR3 bases are TGTGCCAGACCGGGACAGGGGCTCCCTGGGGCCAACGTCCTGACTTTC.

At least ten counts were recorded for this clonotype. The CDR3 coding sequence is TGCGCCAGCAGTGAGTCGACGAGGCGGGAGATGCAGTACTTC. Translated: CASSESTRREMQYF. The chain links TRBV10-1 to TRBJ2-7, with 7 bases lining up with TRBD2. The CDR3 is 14 residues long. V lost 0 bases and J lost 9; bases outside the gene matches: 8. Per germline, CDR1 WNHNN and CDR2 SYGVQD (reference sequence).

Concerning this clonotype: With a much larger clone just one base away, this may be a read error. Because the CDR3 is missing its conserved closing phenylalanine or tryptophan, this is likely a read error. The V gene is TRBV12-3 or TRBV12-4, the J gene TRBJ1-5, with D uncertain. CDR3 size: 14 residues. Trimming removed 5 bases from V and 3 bases from J, with 11 bases in between. CDR3 in DNA: TGTGCCAGCAGTCCGGACGGGTACAATCAGCCCCAGCATCTT. Translated: CASSPDGYNQPQHL.

This clonotype was recorded at least ten times. The V and J genes are TRBV7-2 and TRBJ2-7; no reliable D call. Per germline, CDR1 SGHTA and CDR2 FQGNSA. CDR3 size: 17 residues. Trimming removed 5 bases from V and 0 bases from J, with 20 bases in between. CDR3 coding DNA: TGTGCCAGCAGCCCCGGGCCAGGCAAATCAAGCTCCTACGAGCAGTACTTC. Protein: CASSPGPGKSSSYEQYF.

A few counts support this clonotype. This chain links TRBV28 with TRBJ2-7, with 7 bases aligning to TRBD1. Germline loops: CDR1 MDHEN, CDR2 SYDVKM. The V and J ends lost 6 bases and 0 bases, in that order; junction bases with no gene match: 5. The CDR3 has 14 amino acids. In nucleotides, the CDR3 is TGTGCCAGCAGCTGGGGACAGAGCTCCTACGAGCAGTACTTC. Its protein is CASSWGQSSYEQYF.

Concerning this clonotype itself: Since a much larger clone is just one base distant, this may be a read error. The chain recombines TRBV12-3 or TRBV12-4 with TRBJ1-2; 7 nucleotides agree with TRBD1. Losses at the gene ends were 6 bases for V and 10 bases for J; bases not matched to a gene: 11. This CDR3 has 13 amino acids. The CDR3 DNA sequence: TGTGCCAGCAGCCTACAGGGGAATGGGGACTACACCTTC. Translated, it gives CASSLQGNGDYTF.

As to this clonotype: With a much larger clone just one base away, this may be a read error. The rearrangement links TRBV7-9 to TRBJ1-2; 7 bases agree with TRBD1. The CDR3 runs to 16 residues. The germline CDR1 and CDR2 sequences are SEHNR and FQNEAQ (reference sequence). CDR3 loop: CASSLARGGENCGYTF. The CDR3 coding sequence is TGTGCCAGCAGCCTCGCACGAGGGGGCGAAAACTGTGGCTACACCTTC.

Only a few counts were recorded for this clonotype. One end of the junction does not line up with germline, which may come from a read error. The chain couples TRBV7-9 to TRBJ2-2; TRBD2 aligns across 9 bases. The CDR3 spans 18 residues. Germline-derived CDR1 and CDR2 are SEHNR and FQNEAQ (reference sequence). The CDR3 here is CASSPDSEAGGPTGELFF. The CDR3 nucleotides are TGCGCCAGCAGCCCGGACAGCGAAGCGGGAGGCCCCACCGGGGAGCTGTTTTTT.

This clonotype has ten or more counts. The chain carries TRBV12-3 or TRBV12-4 and TRBJ2-5; D uncertain. This CDR3 comprises 13 residues. Trimming took off 1 base at V and 7 bases at J, with 10 bases between the two ends. CDR3 loop: CASSLGGLGTQYF. CDR3 bases: TGTGCCAGCAGTTTAGGGGGATTGGGGACCCAGTACTTC.

A note on this clonotype: The junction does not match germline at one end; this may be a read error. The chain employs TRBV7-2 and TRBJ2-7; no reliable D call. From germline, CDR1 is SGHTA and CDR2 FQGNSA. The CDR3 runs to 15 residues. CDR3 protein: CASSQVTVSSYEQYF. The CDR3 DNA reads TGCGCCAGCAGCCAGGTTACAGTGAGTTCCTACGAGCAGTACTTC.

This clonotype was seen at least ten times. The chain has TRBV15 and TRBJ2-6; D is uncertain. Per germline, CDR1 LNHNV and CDR2 YYDKDF (reference sequence). The CDR3 runs to 13 residues. V was cut by 8 bases and J by 2 bases, with 7 bases left in between. CDR3: CATWKAGANVLTF. Here the CDR3 DNA reads TGTGCCACCTGGAAAGCTGGGGCCAACGTCCTGACTTTC.

This chain joins TRBV5-6 and TRBJ1-1; a possible D gene is TRBD1 (5 bases). The CDR3 totals 16 residues. Germline V gene data show CDR1 as SGHDT and CDR2 as YYEEEE. With 0 bases removed from V and 4 bases from J, the gap between germline ends came to 16 bases. In DNA, the CDR3 is TGTGCCAGCAGCTTGGCAGGGTTAAGGTTTGGCACTGAAGCTTTCTTT. This encodes CASSLAGLRFGTEAFF.

Note on this clonotype: A much larger clone sits a single nucleotide away, making a read error possible. J is TRBJ1-1 and V is TRBV24-1; 8 positions agree with TRBD1. The CDR3 sequence is 15 residues long. V was clipped by 12 bases and J by 0 bases; unmatched bases: 11. Per the germline V gene, CDR1 is KGHDR and CDR2 is SFDVKD. The CDR3 DNA reads TGTGCCGGCCAGGACAGGGCCCGTTTGAACACTGAAGCTTTCTTT. It is translated as CAGQDRARLNTEAFF.

At least ten counts were recorded for this clonotype. This rearrangement joins TRBV7-9 to TRBJ1-4; 9 nucleotides align to TRBD1. Germline CDR1 and CDR2: SEHNR and FQNEAQ (reference sequence). V shed 5 bases and J 6 bases; nucleotides not matched to a gene: 7. The CDR3 is 15 residues long. CDR3 bases: TGTGCCAGCAGCCTACTGACAGGGGGAGATGAAAAACTGTTTTTT. As protein: CASSLLTGGDEKLFF. Using reference TRBV7-9 and TRBJ1-4 for the parts outside the CDR3, the full variable domain is DTGVSQNPRHKITKRGQNVTFRCDPISEHNRLYWYRQTLGQGPEFLTYFQNEAQLEKSRLLSDRFSAERPKGSFSTLEIQRTEQGDSAMYLCASSLLTGGDEKLFFGSGTQLSVL.

On this clonotype itself: With a much larger clone just one base away, this may be a read error. The CDR3 does not close with the conserved phenylalanine or tryptophan, likely indicating a read error. The chain couples TRBV7-9 to TRBJ1-2, with 7 bases fitting TRBD1. This CDR3 is built from 14 residues. Trimming cost V 4 bases and J 6 bases; bases outside gene matches: 8. Germline V CDR1 and CDR2: SEHNR, FQNEAQ (reference sequence). In DNA, the CDR3 is TGTGCCAGCAGCTCCAGACAGGGACGACATGGCTACACCCTC. Protein product: CASSSRQGRHGYTL.

This clonotype was counted a few times. V usage is TRBV7-9 and J usage is TRBJ1-2; D perhaps matches TRBD1 (5 bases). V shed 1 base and J shed 4 bases, with 10 bases lying between them. The CDR3 spans 14 residues. Germline V CDR1 and CDR2: SEHNR, FQNEAQ (reference sequence). The CDR3: CASSLVSGAYGYTF. Written as DNA, the CDR3 is TGTGCCAGCAGCTTAGTGTCTGGGGCCTATGGCTACACCTTC. The entire variable domain, with the rest obtained from reference TRBV7-9 and TRBJ1-2, is as follows: DTGVSQNPRHKITKRGQNVTFRCDPISEHNRLYWYRQTLGQGPEFLTYFQNEAQLEKSRLLSDRFSAERPKGSFSTLEIQRTEQGDSAMYLCASSLVSGAYGYTFGSGTRLTVV.

This clonotype was seen more than once but under ten times. This rearrangement joins TRBV7-2 to TRBJ1-2, with 7 nucleotides matching TRBD1. Germline trimming cut 0 bases from V and 5 bases from J; bases unmatched to any gene: 6. Germline CDR1 reads SGHTA; CDR2 reads FQGNSA. This CDR3 contains 15 residues. CDR3 sequence: CASSLAPVQGYGYTF. As DNA, the CDR3 is TGTGCCAGCAGCTTAGCGCCAGTACAGGGGTATGGCTACACCTTC.

Concerning this clonotype: An end of the junction does not agree with germline; a read error may underlie this. This chain links TRBV7-9 with TRBJ2-5, with 11 bases fitting TRBD2. The better agreement between TRBJ2-1 and the DNA end casts doubt on the J call. Germline CDR1 and CDR2: SEHNR and FQNEAQ (reference sequence). The CDR3 extends over 15 amino acids. The CDR3 nucleotides read TGCGCCAGCAGCCGGGGGACTAGCGGTTACAATGAGCAGTTCTTC. It encodes CASSRGTSGYNEQFF.

Points on this clonotype: A much more abundant neighbour one base away suggests this may be a read error. The chain employs TRBV14 and TRBJ1-2; 11 nucleotides agree with TRBD1. The germline V gene encodes CDR1 SGHDN and CDR2 FVKESK. This CDR3 is built from 15 residues. Germline trimming cut 0 bases from V and 7 bases from J; bases unmatched to any gene: 4. The CDR3 loop is CASSQDGQGASGYTF. The CDR3 nucleotides are TGTGCCAGCAGCCAAGACGGACAGGGGGCAAGTGGCTACACCTTC.

The chain uses TRBV2 and TRBJ2-5, with TRBD2 matching 15 bases. The J call may be mistaken, given a closer DNA end match to TRBJ2-1. From germline, CDR1 is SNHLY and CDR2 FYNNEI. The CDR3 extends over 18 amino acids. This CDR3 reads CASSENRLGLAGGNEQFF. CDR3 bases: TGTGCCAGCAGTGAAAATCGATTGGGACTAGCGGGAGGAAATGAGCAGTTCTTC.